Each of the 2 T cell receptor beta chains below was sequenced from the same sample in a study of control samples from healthy donors and cancer patients. Profiled with immunoSEQ multiplex PCR; TCRdb holds only in-frame clones, not every one. This sample has approximately 150,000 clones, with around nine tenths found just once. Material for sequencing was blood. These receptors originate from a man between 18 and 29 years old in good health.

The V gene is TRBV7-8, the J gene TRBJ1-1; D uncertain. Germline loops: CDR1 SGHVS, CDR2 FQNEAQ. Trimming cost V 7 bases and J 1 base, with 16 bases left between them. This CDR3 is 15 amino acids long. The CDR3: CASTPKRVGNTEAFF. The CDR3 coding sequence is TGTGCCAGCACCCCTAAAAGGGTAGGGAACACTGAAGCTTTCTTT.

V and J are TRBV11-3 and TRBJ2-7; no clear D. Looked up from germline, CDR1 is SGHNT and CDR2 is YENEEA. V dropped 2 bases and J dropped 3 bases, with 8 bases sitting between them. This CDR3 is 13 amino acids long. CDR3 protein: CASSLSPGYEQYF. The CDR3 DNA sequence: TGTGCCAGCAGCTTATCGCCGGGCTACGAGCAGTACTTC.